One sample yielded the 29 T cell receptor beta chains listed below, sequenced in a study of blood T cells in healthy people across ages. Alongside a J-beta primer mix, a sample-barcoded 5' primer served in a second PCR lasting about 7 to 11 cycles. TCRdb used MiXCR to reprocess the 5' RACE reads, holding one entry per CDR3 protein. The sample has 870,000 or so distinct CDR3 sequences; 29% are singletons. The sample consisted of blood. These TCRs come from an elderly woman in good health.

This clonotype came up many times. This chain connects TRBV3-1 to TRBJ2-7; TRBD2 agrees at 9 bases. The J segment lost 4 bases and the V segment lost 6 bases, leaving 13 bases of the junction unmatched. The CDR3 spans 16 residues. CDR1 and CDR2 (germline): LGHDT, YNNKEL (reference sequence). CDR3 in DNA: TGTGCCAGCAGTCCCATTAGCGGGGGTATAATTTACGAGCAGTACTTC. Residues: CASSPISGGIIYEQYF.

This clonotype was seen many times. The CDR3 loop reads CSARTGGSYNEQFF. The CDR3 region has the DNA TGCAGTGCTAGAACAGGAGGCTCCTACAATGAGCAGTTCTTC. V gene TRBV20-1 combines with J gene TRBJ2-1, with D possibly called TRBD1 or TRBD2 (5 bases each). The CDR3 loop spans 14 amino acids. Trimming left V 2 bases short and J 0 bases short, with 8 bases between. CDR1 is DFQATT and CDR2 is SNEGSKA in the germline V gene (reference sequence).

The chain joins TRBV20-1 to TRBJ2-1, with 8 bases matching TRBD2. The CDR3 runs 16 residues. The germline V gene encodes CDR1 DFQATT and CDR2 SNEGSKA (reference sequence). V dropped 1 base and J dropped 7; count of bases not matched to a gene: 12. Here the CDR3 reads CSARGVIGGAGNEQFF. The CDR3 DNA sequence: TGCAGTGCTAGAGGAGTCATCGGGGGGGCCGGGAATGAGCAGTTCTTC.

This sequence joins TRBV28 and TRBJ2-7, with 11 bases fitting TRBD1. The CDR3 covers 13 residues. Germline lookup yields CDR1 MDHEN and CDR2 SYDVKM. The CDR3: CATGTGGKYEQYF. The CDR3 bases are TGTGCTACCGGGACAGGGGGAAAATACGAGCAGTACTTC.

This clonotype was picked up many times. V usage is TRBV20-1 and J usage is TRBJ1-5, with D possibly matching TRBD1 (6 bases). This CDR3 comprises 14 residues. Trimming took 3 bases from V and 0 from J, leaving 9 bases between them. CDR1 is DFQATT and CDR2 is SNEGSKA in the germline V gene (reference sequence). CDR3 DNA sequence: TGCAGTGCTAGGGACAGCAATAGCAATCAGCCCCAGCATTTT. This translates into CSARDSNSNQPQHF.

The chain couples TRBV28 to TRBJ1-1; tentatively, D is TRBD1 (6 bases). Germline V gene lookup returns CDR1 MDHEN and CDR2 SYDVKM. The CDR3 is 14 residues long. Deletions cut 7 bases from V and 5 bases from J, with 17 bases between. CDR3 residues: CASIPSRGKTEAFF. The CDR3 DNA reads TGTGCCAGCATCCCATCCAGGGGAAAGACTGAAGCTTTCTTT.

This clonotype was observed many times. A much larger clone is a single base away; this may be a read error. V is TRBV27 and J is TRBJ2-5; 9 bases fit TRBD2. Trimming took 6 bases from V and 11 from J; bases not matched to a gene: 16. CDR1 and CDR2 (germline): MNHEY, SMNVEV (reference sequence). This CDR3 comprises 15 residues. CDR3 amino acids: CASSEPGLAGDEQYF. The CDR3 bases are TGTGCCAGCAGCGAACCGGGACTAGCTGGTGATGAGCAGTACTTC.

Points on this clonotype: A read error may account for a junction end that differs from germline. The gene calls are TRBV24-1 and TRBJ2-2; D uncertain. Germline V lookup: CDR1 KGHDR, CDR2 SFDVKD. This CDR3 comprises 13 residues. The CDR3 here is CATTGPNTGELFF. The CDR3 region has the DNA TGTGCCACCACGGGCCCGAACACTGGGGAGCTGTTTTTT.

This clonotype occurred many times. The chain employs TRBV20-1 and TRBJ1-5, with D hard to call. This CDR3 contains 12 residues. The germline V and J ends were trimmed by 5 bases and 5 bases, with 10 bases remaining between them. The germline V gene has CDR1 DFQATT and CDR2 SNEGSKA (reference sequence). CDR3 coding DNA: TGCAGTGCTTCCCGGACGGATCAGCCCCAGCATTTT. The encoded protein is CSASRTDQPQHF.

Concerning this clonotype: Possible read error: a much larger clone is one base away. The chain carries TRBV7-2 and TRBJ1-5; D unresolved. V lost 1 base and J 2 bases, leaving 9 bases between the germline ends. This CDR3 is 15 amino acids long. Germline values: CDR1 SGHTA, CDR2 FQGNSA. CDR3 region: CASSLDRSRNQPQHF. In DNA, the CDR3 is TGTGCCAGCAGCTTAGACCGGTCTCGCAATCAGCCCCAGCATTTT. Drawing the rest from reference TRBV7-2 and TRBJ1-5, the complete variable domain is GAGVSQSPSNKVTEKGKDVELRCDPISGHTALYWYRQSLGQGLEFLIYFQGNSAPDKSGLPSDRFSAERTGGSVSTLTIQRTQQEDSAVYLCASSLDRSRNQPQHFGDGTRLSIL.

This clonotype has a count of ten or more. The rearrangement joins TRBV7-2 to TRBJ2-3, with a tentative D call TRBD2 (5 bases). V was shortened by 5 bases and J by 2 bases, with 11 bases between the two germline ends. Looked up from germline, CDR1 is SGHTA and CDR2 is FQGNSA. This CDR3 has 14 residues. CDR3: CASSASGYTDTQYF. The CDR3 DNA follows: TGTGCCAGCAGCGCCTCGGGGTACACAGATACGCAGTATTTT. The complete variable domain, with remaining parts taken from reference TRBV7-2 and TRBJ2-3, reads GAGVSQSPSNKVTEKGKDVELRCDPISGHTALYWYRQSLGQGLEFLIYFQGNSAPDKSGLPSDRFSAERTGGSVSTLTIQRTQQEDSAVYLCASSASGYTDTQYFGPGTRLTVL.

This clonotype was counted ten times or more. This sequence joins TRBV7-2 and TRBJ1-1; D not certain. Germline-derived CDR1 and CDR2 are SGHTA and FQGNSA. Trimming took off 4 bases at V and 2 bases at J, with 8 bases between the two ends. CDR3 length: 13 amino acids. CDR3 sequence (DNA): TGTGCCAGCAGCTCCAGTATCAACACTGAAGCTTTCTTT. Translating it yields CASSSSINTEAFF.

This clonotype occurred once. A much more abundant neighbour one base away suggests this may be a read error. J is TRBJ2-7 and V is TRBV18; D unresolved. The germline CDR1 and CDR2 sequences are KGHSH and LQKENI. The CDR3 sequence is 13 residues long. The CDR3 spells CVSSPGRRYEQYF. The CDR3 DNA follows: TGTGTCAGCTCACCCGGACGCCGCTACGAGCAGTACTTC.

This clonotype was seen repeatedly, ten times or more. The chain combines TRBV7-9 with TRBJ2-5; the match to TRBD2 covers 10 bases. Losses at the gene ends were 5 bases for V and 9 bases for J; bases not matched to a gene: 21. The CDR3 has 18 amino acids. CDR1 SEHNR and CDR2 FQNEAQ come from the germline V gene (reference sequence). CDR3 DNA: TGTGCCAGCAGCCCCGCCCAAACTAGCGGGGCTACCGGTGGGGCCCAGTACTTC. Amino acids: CASSPAQTSGATGGAQYF.

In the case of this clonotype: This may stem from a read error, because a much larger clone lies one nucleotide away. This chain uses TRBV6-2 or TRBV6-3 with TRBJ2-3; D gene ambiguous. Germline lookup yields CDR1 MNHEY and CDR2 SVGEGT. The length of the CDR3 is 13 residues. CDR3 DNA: TGTGCCGGCAGTTACCCTCCCACAGATACGCAGTATTTT. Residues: CAGSYPPTDTQYF.

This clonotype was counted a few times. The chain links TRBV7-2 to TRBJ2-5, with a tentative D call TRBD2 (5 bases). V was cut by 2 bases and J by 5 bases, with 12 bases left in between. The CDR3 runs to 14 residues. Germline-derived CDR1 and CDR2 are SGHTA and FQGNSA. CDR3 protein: CASSLKGGGETQYF. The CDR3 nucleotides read TGTGCCAGCAGCTTAAAGGGTGGCGGGGAGACCCAGTACTTC.

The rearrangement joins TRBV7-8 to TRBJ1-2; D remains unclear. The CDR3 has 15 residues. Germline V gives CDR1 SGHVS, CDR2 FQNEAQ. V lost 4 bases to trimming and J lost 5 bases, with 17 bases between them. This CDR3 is CASSSYTAPVYGYTF. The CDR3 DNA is TGTGCCAGCAGCTCATATACAGCGCCGGTTTATGGCTACACCTTC.

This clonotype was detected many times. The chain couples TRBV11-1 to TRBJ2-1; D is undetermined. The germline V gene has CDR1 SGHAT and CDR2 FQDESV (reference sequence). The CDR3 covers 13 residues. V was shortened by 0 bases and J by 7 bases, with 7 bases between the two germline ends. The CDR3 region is CASSLAGWNEQFF. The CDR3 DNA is TGTGCCAGCAGCTTAGCGGGATGGAATGAGCAGTTCTTC.

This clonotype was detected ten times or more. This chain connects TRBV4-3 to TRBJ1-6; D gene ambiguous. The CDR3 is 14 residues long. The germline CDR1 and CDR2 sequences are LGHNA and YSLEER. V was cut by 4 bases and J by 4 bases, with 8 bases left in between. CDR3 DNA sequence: TGCGCCAGCAGCCTCGACACATATAATTCACCCCTCCACTTT. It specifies CASSLDTYNSPLHF.

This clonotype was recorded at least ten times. Written as DNA, the CDR3 is TGTGCCAGCAGCTTTTCACGGGGGGGCTCGGATGAGCAGTTCTTC. This translates into CASSFSRGGSDEQFF. The V gene is TRBV7-2, the J gene TRBJ2-1; the match to TRBD2 covers 8 bases. CDR1 and CDR2 (germline): SGHTA, FQGNSA. V dropped 3 bases and J dropped 8; count of bases not matched to a gene: 9. The CDR3 runs 15 residues.

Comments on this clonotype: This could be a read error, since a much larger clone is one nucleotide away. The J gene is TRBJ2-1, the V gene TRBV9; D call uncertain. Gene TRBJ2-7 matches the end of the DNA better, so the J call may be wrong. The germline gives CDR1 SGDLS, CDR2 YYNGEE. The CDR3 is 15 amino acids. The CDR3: CASSVDANSYNEQYF. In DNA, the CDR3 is TGTGCCAGCAGCGTAGACGCTAACTCCTACAATGAGCAGTACTTC.

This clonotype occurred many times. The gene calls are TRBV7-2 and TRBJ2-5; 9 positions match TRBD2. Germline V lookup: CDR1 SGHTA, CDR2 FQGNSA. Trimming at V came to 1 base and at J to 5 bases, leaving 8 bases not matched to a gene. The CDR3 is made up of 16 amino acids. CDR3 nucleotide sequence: TGTGCCAGCAGCTTAGAGATTGGGACTAGCAGCGAGACCCAGTACTTC. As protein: CASSLEIGTSSETQYF.

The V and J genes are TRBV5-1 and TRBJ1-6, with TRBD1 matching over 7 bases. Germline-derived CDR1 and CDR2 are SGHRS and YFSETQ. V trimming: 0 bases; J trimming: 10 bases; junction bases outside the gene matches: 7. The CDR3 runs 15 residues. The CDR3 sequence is CASSLDPGGESPLHF. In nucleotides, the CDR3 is TGCGCCAGCAGCTTGGATCCAGGGGGTGAGTCACCCCTCCACTTT. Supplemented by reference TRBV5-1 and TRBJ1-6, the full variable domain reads KAGVTQTPRYLIKTRGQQVTLSCSPISGHRSVSWYQQTPGQGLQFLFEYFSETQRNKGNFPGRFSGRQFSNSRSEMNVSTLELGDSALYLCASSLDPGGESPLHFGNGTRLTVT.

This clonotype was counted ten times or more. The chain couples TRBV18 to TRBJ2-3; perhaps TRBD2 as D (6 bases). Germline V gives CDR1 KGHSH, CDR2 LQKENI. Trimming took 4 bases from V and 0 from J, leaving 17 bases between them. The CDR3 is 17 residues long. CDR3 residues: CASSRNTEGYSTDTQYF. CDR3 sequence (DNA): TGTGCCAGCTCACGAAACACGGAGGGATATAGCACAGATACGCAGTATTTT. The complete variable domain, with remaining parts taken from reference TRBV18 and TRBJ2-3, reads NAGVMQNPRHLVRRRGQEARLRCSPMKGHSHVYWYRQLPEEGLKFMVYLQKENIIDESGMPKERFSAEFPKEGPSILRIQQVVRGDSAAYFCASSRNTEGYSTDTQYFGPGTRLTVL.

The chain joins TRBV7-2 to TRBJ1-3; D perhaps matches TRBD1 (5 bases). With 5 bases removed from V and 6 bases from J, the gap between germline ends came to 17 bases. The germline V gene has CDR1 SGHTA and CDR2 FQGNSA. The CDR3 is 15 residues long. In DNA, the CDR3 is TGTGCCAGCAGCCCGGACACAACCATTGAAAACACCATATATTTT. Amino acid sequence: CASSPDTTIENTIYF. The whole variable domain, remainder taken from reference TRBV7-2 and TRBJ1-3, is GAGVSQSPSNKVTEKGKDVELRCDPISGHTALYWYRQSLGQGLEFLIYFQGNSAPDKSGLPSDRFSAERTGGSVSTLTIQRTQQEDSAVYLCASSPDTTIENTIYFGEGSWLTVV.

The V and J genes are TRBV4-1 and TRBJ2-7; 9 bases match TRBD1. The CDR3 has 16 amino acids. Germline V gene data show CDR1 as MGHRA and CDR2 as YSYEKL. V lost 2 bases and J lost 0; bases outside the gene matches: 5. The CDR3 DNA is TGCGCCAGCAGCCAAACCGGGACAGGGCTCTCCTACGAGCAGTACTTC. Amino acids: CASSQTGTGLSYEQYF.

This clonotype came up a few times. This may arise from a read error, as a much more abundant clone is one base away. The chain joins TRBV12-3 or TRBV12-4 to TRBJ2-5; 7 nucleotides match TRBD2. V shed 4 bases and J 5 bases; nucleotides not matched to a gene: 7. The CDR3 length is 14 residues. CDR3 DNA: TGTGCCAGCAGTTGTAACGGGGGGAGGGAGACCCAGTACTTC. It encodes CASSCNGGRETQYF.

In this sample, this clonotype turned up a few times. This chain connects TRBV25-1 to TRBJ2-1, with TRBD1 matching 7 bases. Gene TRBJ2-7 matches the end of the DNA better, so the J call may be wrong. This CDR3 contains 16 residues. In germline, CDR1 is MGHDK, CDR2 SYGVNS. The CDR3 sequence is CASSPNRGQPYNEQYF. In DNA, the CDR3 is TGTGCCAGCAGCCCTAACCGGGGACAGCCCTACAATGAGCAGTACTTC.

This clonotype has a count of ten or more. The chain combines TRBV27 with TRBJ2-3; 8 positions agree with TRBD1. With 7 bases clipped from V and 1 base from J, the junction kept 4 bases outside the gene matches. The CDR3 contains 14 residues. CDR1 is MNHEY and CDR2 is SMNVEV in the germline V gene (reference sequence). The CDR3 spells CASKAGGRTDTQYF. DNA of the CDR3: TGTGCCAGCAAAGCAGGGGGCCGCACAGATACGCAGTATTTT.